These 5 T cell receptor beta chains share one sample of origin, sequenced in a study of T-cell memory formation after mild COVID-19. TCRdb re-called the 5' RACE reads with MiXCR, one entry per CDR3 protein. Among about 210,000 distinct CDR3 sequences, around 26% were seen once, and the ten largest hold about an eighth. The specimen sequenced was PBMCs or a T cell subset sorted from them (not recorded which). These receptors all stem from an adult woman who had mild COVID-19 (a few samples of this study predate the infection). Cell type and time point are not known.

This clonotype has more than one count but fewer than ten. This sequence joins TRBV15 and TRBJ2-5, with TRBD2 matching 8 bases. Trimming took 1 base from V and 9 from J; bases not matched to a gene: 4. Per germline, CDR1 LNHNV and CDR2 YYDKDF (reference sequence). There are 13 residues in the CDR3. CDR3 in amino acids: CATSRGSGVAQYF. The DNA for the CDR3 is TGTGCCACCAGCAGAGGTAGCGGGGTGGCCCAGTACTTC.

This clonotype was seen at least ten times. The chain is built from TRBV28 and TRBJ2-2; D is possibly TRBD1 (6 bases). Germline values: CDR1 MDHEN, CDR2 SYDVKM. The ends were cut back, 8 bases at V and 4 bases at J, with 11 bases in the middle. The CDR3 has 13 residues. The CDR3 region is CASGTGPTGELFF. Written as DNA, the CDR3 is TGTGCCAGCGGTACAGGGCCCACCGGGGAGCTGTTTTTT. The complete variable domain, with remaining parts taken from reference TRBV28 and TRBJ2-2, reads DVKVTQSSRYLVKRTGEKVFLECVQDMDHENMFWYRQDPGLGLRLIYFSYDVKMKEKGDIPEGYSVSREKKERFSLILESASTNQTSMYLCASGTGPTGELFFGEGSRLTVL.

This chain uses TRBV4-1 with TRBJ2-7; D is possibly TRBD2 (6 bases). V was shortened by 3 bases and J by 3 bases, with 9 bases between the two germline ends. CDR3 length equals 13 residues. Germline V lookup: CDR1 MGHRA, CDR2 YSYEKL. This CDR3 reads CASSQPGLYEQYF. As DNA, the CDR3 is TGCGCCAGCAGCCAGCCGGGACTCTACGAGCAGTACTTC.

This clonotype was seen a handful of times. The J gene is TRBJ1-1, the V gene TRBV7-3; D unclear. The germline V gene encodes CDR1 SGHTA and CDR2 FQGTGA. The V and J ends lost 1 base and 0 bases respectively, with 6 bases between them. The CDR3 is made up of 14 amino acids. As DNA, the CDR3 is TGTGCCAGCAGCTTAAGAGGCGTGAACACTGAAGCTTTCTTT. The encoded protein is CASSLRGVNTEAFF.

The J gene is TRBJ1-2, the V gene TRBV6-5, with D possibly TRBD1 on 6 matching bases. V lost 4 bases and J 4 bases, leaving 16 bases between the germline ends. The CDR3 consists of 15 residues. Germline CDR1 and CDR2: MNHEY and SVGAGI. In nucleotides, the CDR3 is TGTGCCAGCAGTTCGCGGGGGCAGGGGAGCTATGGCTACACCTTC. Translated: CASSSRGQGSYGYTF.